These 9 T cell receptor beta chains were all obtained from the same sample, sequenced in a study of T cell responses to AZD1222 COVID-19 vaccine. The repertoire was sequenced with immunoSEQ multiplex PCR; TCRdb's copy has only in-frame clones and lacks some. This table has more than 95,000 clones, around nine tenths appearing once. Sequencing was performed on peripheral blood, taken 28 days after the second AZD1222 dose. Source of these receptors: an adult who received the AZD1222 COVID-19 vaccine.

V and J are TRBV5-6 and TRBJ2-2, with 12 nucleotides matching TRBD2. The J segment lost 3 bases and the V segment lost 0 bases, leaving 9 bases of the junction unmatched. Germline loops: CDR1 SGHDT, CDR2 YYEEEE. The length of the CDR3 is 19 residues. The CDR3 DNA reads TGTGCCAGCAGCTTGGAGCTAGCGGGGGGGCTTTATGACACCGGGGAGCTGTTTTTT. The encoded protein is CASSLELAGGLYDTGELFF.

The chain is built from TRBV6-2 or TRBV6-3 and TRBJ2-3, with TRBD2 matching 9 bases. Per the germline V gene, CDR1 is MNHEY and CDR2 is SVGEGT. Trimming cost V 9 bases and J 4 bases; bases outside gene matches: 8. There are 14 residues in the CDR3. The CDR3 loop is CASSGGRPADTQYF. The DNA for the CDR3 is TGTGCCAGTAGCGGGGGCAGGCCCGCAGATACGCAGTATTTT.

This clone has only one observation. This chain joins TRBV3-1 (or the pseudogene TRBV3-2) and TRBJ1-2; D is unclear. Germline V gene sequence: CDR1 LGHDT, CDR2 YNNKEL (reference sequence). This CDR3 has 15 amino acids. Trimming removed 4 bases from V and 4 bases from J, with 16 bases in between. The CDR3 loop reads CASSPRAGAGYGYTF. The CDR3 DNA is TGTGCCAGCAGCCCCCGGGCAGGAGCGGGCTATGGCTACACCTTC.

J is TRBJ2-2 and V is TRBV18, with D tentatively TRBD1 (6 bases). Trimming took 5 bases from V and 3 from J, leaving 13 bases between them. The CDR3 has 15 residues. In germline, CDR1 is KGHSH, CDR2 LQKENI. DNA for the CDR3: TGTGCCAGCTCAGTCCGGGACACATACACCGGGGAGCTGTTTTTT. Translated, it gives CASSVRDTYTGELFF.

This rearrangement joins TRBV19 to TRBJ2-7, with a tentative D call TRBD2 (5 bases). The CDR3 runs to 14 residues. The ends were cut back, 4 bases at V and 0 bases at J, with 10 bases in the middle. Germline loops: CDR1 LNHDA, CDR2 SQIVND (reference sequence). The CDR3 reads CASSTKRSSYEQYF. CDR3 nucleotide sequence: TGTGCCAGTAGTACCAAGCGGAGCTCCTACGAGCAGTACTTC.

This clone was detected once. V is TRBV19 and J is TRBJ2-1, with D uncertain. V was trimmed by 7 bases and J by 0 bases, leaving 13 bases between them. Germline CDR1 reads LNHDA; CDR2 reads SQIVND (reference sequence). CDR3 length: 15 amino acids. CDR3 loop: CASNVGRVSYNEQFF. In nucleotides, the CDR3 is TGTGCCAGTAATGTGGGTAGGGTCTCCTACAATGAGCAGTTCTTC.

The chain combines TRBV5-4 with TRBJ2-5; D perhaps matches TRBD2 (7 bases). The CDR3 totals 17 residues. The germline CDR1 and CDR2 sequences are SGHNT and YYREEE (reference sequence). Trimming took off 0 bases at V and 1 base at J, with 16 bases between the two ends. CDR3 coding DNA: TGTGCCAGCAGCTTGGAAGGGGGGGCGGCCGTCCAAGAGACCCAGTACTTC. Translated, it gives CASSLEGGAAVQETQYF.

The chain is built from TRBV18 and TRBJ1-5; D gene ambiguous. Trimming stripped 0 bases from V and 5 bases from J, with 5 bases between. This CDR3 is 13 amino acids long. CDR1 and CDR2 from the germline V gene are KGHSH and LQKENI. DNA for the CDR3: TGTGCCAGCTCACCACCCGGCGATCAGCCCCAGCATTTT. Its protein is CASSPPGDQPQHF. Variable domain in full (rest from reference TRBV18 and TRBJ1-5): NAGVMQNPRHLVRRRGQEARLRCSPMKGHSHVYWYRQLPEEGLKFMVYLQKENIIDESGMPKERFSAEFPKEGPSILRIQQVVRGDSAAYFCASSPPGDQPQHFGDGTRLSIL.

This clone appeared once. The rearrangement joins TRBV30 to TRBJ1-2; D is unclear. The CDR3 runs to 12 residues. Trimming pared 1 base from V and 7 bases from J, leaving 10 bases between. Germline-derived CDR1 and CDR2 are GTSNPN and SVGIG (reference sequence). The CDR3 DNA reads as TGTGCCTGGAGTGCGCAGAGAGGTGGCTACACCTTC. Protein sequence: CAWSAQRGGYTF.